Detailed here is one T cell receptor (beta chain). Antigen unknown. This entry belongs to a study of T cell responses to AZD1222 COVID-19 vaccine. Germline V gene lookup returns CDR1 SGHNT and CDR2 YYREEE (reference sequence). The CDR3 covers 15 residues. J was trimmed by 8 bases and V by 5 bases; bases with no gene match: 10. General study findings and limits: Breadth and depth of Spike-specific TCRs rose after two AZD1222 doses. Baseline antibody screening turned up just 6 or 7 seropositive AZD1222 recipients. Repertoire sampling occurred only after the peak T cell response. Spike was spanned by vaccine-associated CD4 TCRs, with dominance at 160-218 and 743-854.

Produced via immunoSEQ multiplex PCR; TCRdb's table is partial and in-frame only. Of 79,000 or so clones in the sample, 60% to 85% were seen once. This chain links TRBV5-4 with TRBJ2-1, with 10 bases identical to TRBD1. The sample in question was peripheral blood, obtained 28 days after the second dose of the MenACWY control vaccine. This receptor was obtained from an adult who received the MenACWY meningococcal vaccine as a control. CDR3 DNA: TGTGCCAGCAGACCATCGACAGGGGGCAGGGATGAGCAGTTCTTC. As protein: CASRPSTGGRDEQFF. Full variable domain (rest looked up from reference TRBV5-4 and TRBJ2-1): ETGVTQSPTHLIKTRGQQVTLRCSSQSGHNTVSWYQQALGQGPQFIFQYYREEENGRGNFPPRFSGLQFPNYSSELNVNALELDDSALYLCASRPSTGGRDEQFFGPGTRLTVL.